The 4 T cell receptor beta chains in this list originate from one sample, sequenced in a study of cytomegalovirus exposure and HLA in healthy donors. The assay was immunoSEQ multiplex PCR, and TCRdb's table has in-frame clones only and misses some. The sample has roughly 150,000 clones, 89% seen once. Sample: PBMCs. These receptors were collected from a man aged 18 to 30 in good health and CMV-seropositive.

V and J are TRBV7-3 and TRBJ1-3; the D is unclear. V was cut by 1 base and J by 7 bases, with 8 bases left in between. This CDR3 is built from 13 residues. The germline gives CDR1 SGHTA, CDR2 FQGTGA. CDR3 bases: TGTGCCAGCAGCTTAATAGGAGAGAACACCATATATTTT. Residues: CASSLIGENTIYF.

The rearrangement joins TRBV5-1 to TRBJ2-7, with TRBD1 matching over 7 bases. V was pared by 5 bases and J by 0 bases, with 5 bases of the junction left unmatched. The CDR3 is 14 residues long. Looked up from germline, CDR1 is SGHRS and CDR2 is YFSETQ. The CDR3 here is CASRSGGGSYEQYF. The CDR3 region has the DNA TGCGCCAGCAGGTCAGGGGGTGGCTCCTACGAGCAGTACTTC.

This clone was detected once. The rearrangement joins TRBV7-3 to TRBJ2-3; TRBD1 is a possible D gene (5 bases). V was pared by 6 bases and J by 4 bases, with 8 bases between. This CDR3 is 12 amino acids long. The germline V gene has CDR1 SGHTA and CDR2 FQGTGA. The CDR3 DNA sequence: TGTGCCAGCAGTTCGACAGCAGATACGCAGTATTTT. Its protein is CASSSTADTQYF.

V usage is TRBV7-9 and J usage is TRBJ2-3; a weak D match, TRBD2 (5 bases). This CDR3 is 16 amino acids long. V was trimmed by 4 bases and J by 4 bases, leaving 18 bases between them. Germline lookup yields CDR1 SEHNR and CDR2 FQNEAQ (reference sequence). CDR3: CASSSVGPSGADTQYF. In DNA, the CDR3 is TGTGCCAGCAGCTCGGTAGGGCCGAGCGGCGCAGATACGCAGTATTTT.